This TCR beta chain is from a study of T cell responses to AZD1222 COVID-19 vaccine. On the study more broadly: Pooling covered second doses at about 4 or about 12 weeks.

Germline V gene data show CDR1 as MNHEY and CDR2 as SMNVEV (reference sequence). The CDR3 has 16 amino acids. Clones were sequenced by immunoSEQ multiplex PCR, and TCRdb holds only the in-frame ones, with some missing. The data show about 140,000 clones, with 92% seen just once and roughly 3.1% held by the top ten. Study findings and constraints: The study reported that nearly half of spike-specific TCRs target unmutated variant regions. Elevations in Spike-specific TCR breadth and depth followed administration of two AZD1222 doses. Dominant at 160-218 and 743-854, vaccine-associated CD4 TCRs also spanned spike.

With regard to this clone: Its antigen is undetermined.

This specimen was peripheral blood, taken on day 0 of AZD1222 vaccination. This clonotype originated in an adult in good health. The chain recombines TRBV27 with TRBJ1-5; possible D gene TRBD1, 5 bases. The CDR3 DNA reads TGTGGACAGCGAGGAGACGGTCCTAATAGCAATCAGCCCCAGCATTTT. Amino acid sequence: CGQRGDGPNSNQPQHF.